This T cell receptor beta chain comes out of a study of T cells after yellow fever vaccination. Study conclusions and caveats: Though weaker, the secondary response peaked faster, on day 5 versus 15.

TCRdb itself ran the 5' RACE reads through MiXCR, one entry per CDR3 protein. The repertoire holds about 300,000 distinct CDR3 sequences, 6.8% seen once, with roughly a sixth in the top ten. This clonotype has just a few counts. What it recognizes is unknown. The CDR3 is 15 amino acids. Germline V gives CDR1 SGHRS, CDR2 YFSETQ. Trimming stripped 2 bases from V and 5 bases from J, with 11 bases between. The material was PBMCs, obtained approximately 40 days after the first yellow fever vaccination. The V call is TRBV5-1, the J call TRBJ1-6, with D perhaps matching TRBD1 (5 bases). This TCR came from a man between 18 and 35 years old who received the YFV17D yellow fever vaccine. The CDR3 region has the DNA TGCGCCAGCAGCTTTCAGGGTTTTGATAATTCACCCCTCCACTTT. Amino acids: CASSFQGFDNSPLHF.